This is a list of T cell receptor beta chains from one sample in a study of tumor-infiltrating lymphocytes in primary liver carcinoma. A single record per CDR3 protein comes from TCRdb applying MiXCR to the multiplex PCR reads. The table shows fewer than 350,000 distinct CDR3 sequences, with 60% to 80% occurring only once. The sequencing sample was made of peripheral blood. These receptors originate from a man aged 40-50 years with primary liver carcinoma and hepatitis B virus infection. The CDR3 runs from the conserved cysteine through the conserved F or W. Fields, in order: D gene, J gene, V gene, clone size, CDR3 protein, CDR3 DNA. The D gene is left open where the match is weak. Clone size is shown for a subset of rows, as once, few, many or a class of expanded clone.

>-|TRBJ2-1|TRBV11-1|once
CAGSSYREPDPFF
TGTGCAGGCAGCAGTTACCGGGAGCCAGACCCGTTCTTC
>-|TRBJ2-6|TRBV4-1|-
CVSSQTTGSVGANVLTF
TGCGTCAGCAGCCAAACAACAGGGTCAGTTGGGGCCAACGTCCTGACTTTC
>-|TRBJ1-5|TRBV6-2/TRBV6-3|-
CASSSPGGSDQPQHF
TGTGCCAGCAGTTCCCCGGGGGGCTCGGATCAGCCCCAGCATTTT
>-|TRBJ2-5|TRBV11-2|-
CASSYEKGGQCF
TGTGCCAGCAGCTACGAAAAGGGTGGCCAGTGCTTC
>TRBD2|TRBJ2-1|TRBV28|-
CVSSLGTSAYPAILQFF
TGTGTCAGCAGTTTAGGGACTAGCGCCTATCCCGCAATTTTGCAGTTCTTC
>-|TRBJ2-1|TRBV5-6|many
CASSLAGRANNEQFF
TGTGCCAGCAGCTTGGCCGGCAGAGCCAACAATGAGCAGTTCTTC
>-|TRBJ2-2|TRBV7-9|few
CASRSPTGSVFAGELFF
TGTGCCAGCAGGTCACCTACAGGGAGTGTTTTCGCCGGGGAGCTGTTTTTT
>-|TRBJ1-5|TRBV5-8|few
CASSLDPGNQPQHF
TGTGCCAGCAGCTTGGACCCCGGCAATCAGCCCCAGCATTTT
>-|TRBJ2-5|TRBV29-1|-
CSVEVGAGQETQYF
TGCAGCGTTGAAGTTGGGGCAGGACAAGAGACCCAGTACTTC
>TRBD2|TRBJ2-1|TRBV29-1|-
CSVQGLAVHNEQLF
TGCAGCGTCCAGGGTCTAGCGGTCCACAATGAGCAGCTCTTC
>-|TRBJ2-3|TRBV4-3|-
CASSQDLNTPDMQYF
TGTGCCAGCAGCCAAGATTTAAACACCCCAGATATGCAGTATTTT
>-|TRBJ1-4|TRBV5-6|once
CASSSSRTVEKLVF
TGTGCCAGCAGCTCATCAAGGACAGTCGAAAAACTTGTTTTT
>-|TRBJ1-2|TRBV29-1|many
CSGGGHENYGYTF
TGCAGCGGAGGGGGGCACGAAAACTATGGCTACACCTTC
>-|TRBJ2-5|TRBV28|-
CASSRSARGEETQYF
TGTGCCAGCAGTCGGTCCGCCAGGGGGGAGGAGACCCAGTACTTC
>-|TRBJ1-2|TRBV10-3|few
CATQDSLNFGYTF
TGTGCCACCCAGGACAGCCTAAATTTTGGCTACACCTTC
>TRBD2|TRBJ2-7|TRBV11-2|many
CASSLDLGRDEQYF
TGTGCCAGCAGCTTAGATCTAGGGAGGGACGAGCAGTACTTC
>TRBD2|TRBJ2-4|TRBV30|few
CAWGPSGRAGIQYF
TGTGCCTGGGGCCCAAGCGGGAGGGCCGGGATTCAGTACTTC